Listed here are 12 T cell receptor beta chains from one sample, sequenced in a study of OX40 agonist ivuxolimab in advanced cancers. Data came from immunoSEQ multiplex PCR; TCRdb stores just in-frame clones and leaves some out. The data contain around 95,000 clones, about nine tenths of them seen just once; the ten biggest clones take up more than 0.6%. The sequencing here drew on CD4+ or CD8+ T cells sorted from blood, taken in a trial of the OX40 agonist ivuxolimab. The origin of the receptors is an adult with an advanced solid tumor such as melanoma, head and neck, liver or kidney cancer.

In DNA, the CDR3 is TGTGCCAGCAGTTTAAGTAGCGGGAATTCCTACAATGAGCAGTTCTTC. Translation: CASSLSSGNSYNEQFF. The chain employs TRBV28 and TRBJ2-1; 8 bases are a match to TRBD2. There are 16 residues in the CDR3. The germline CDR1 and CDR2 sequences are MDHEN and SYDVKM. V was clipped by 2 bases and J by 1 base; unmatched bases: 4.

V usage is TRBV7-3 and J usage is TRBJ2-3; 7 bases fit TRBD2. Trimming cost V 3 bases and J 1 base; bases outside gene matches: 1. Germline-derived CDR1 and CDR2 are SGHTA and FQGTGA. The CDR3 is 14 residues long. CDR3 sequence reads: CASSLSGGTDTQYF. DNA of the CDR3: TGTGCCAGCAGCTTGAGCGGGGGCACAGATACGCAGTATTTT.

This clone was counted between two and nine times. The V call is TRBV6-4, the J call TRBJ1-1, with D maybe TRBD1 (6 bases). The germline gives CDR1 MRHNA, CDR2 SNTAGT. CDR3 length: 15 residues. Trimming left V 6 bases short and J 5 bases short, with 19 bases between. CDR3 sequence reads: CASRPRGGSPTEAFF. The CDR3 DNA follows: TGTGCCAGCAGGCCTAGGGGGGGATCACCGACTGAAGCTTTCTTT.

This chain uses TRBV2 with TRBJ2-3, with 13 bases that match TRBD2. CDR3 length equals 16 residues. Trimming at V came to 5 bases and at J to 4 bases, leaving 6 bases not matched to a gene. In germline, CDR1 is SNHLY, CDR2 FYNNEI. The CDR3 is CASSYGLAGAADTQYF. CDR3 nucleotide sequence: TGTGCCAGCAGTTACGGACTAGCGGGAGCGGCAGATACGCAGTATTTT.

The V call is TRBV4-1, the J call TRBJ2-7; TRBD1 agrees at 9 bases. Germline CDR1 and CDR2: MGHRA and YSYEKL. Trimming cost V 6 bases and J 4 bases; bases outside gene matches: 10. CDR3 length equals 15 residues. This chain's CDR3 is CASRLETGGRYEQYF. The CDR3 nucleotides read TGCGCCAGCAGACTTGAAACAGGGGGCCGTTACGAGCAGTACTTC.

CDR3 coding DNA: TGTGCCAGCAGCTCCGGACAGAACTCCTACAATGAGCAGTTCTTC. It is translated as CASSSGQNSYNEQFF. This chain links TRBV5-4 with TRBJ2-1, with a weak D call TRBD1 (6 bases). The CDR3 has 15 residues. With 3 bases removed from V and 0 bases from J, the gap between germline ends came to 10 bases. Germline V gene lookup returns CDR1 SGHNT and CDR2 YYREEE (reference sequence).

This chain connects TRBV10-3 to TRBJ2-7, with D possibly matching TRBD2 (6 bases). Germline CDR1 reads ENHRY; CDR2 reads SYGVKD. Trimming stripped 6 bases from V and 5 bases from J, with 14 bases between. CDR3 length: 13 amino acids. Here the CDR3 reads CAISGGVLNEQYF. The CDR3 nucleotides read TGTGCCATCAGCGGGGGTGTTTTGAACGAGCAGTACTTC.

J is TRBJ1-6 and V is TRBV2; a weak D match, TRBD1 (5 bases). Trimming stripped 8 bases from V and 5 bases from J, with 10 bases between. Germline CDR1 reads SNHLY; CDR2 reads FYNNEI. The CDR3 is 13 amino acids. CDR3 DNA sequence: TGTGCCAGCCGGGACGGCAATAATTCACCCCTCCACTTT. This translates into CASRDGNNSPLHF.

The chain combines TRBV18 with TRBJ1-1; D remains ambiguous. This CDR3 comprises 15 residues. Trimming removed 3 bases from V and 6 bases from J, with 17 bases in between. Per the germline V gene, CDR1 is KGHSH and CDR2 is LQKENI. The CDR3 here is CASSPREVASAEAFF. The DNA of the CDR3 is TGTGCCAGCTCACCCCGGGAGGTGGCTAGTGCTGAAGCTTTCTTT.

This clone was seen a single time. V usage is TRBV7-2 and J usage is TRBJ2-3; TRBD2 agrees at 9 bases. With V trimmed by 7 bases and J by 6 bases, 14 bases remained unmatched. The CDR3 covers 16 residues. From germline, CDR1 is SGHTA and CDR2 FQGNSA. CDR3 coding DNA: TGTGCCAGCACCCAAACCTCGGCGGGAGGGTCGGATACGCAGTATTTT. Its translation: CASTQTSAGGSDTQYF.

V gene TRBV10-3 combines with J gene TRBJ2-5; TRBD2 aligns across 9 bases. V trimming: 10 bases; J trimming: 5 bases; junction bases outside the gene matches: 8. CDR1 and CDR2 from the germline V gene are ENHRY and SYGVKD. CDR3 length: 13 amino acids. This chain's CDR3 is CATQTSGRETQYF. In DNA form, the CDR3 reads TGTGCCACCCAGACTAGCGGAAGGGAGACCCAGTACTTC.

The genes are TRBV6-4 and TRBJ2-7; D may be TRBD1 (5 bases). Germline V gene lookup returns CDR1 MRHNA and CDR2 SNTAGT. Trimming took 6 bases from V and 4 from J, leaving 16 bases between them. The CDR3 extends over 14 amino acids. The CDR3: CASSRDSLGYEQYF. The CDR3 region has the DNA TGTGCCAGCAGCCGCGACAGTTTAGGATACGAGCAGTACTTC.